A single sample is the source of the 22 T cell receptor beta chains below, sequenced in a study of blood T cell repertoires in COVID-19. Data came from immunoSEQ multiplex PCR; TCRdb stores just in-frame clones and leaves some out. In the table there are approximately 260,000 clones, around 81% of which are singletons. Sequencing was done on a sample of PBMCs or T cells enriched from blood (not recorded which). The receptors derive from a man aged 45-60 years who had recovered from COVID-19.

V is TRBV9 and J is TRBJ1-6; TRBD1 might be the D (6 bases). The CDR3 has 17 residues. CDR1 SGDLS and CDR2 YYNGEE come from the germline V gene. V was cut by 4 bases and J by 0 bases, with 14 bases left in between. CDR3: CASSPGQSSSYNSPLHF. The CDR3 DNA is TGTGCCAGCAGCCCCGGACAGAGTAGCTCCTATAATTCACCCCTCCACTTT.

The chain carries TRBV7-9 and TRBJ2-2; D is uncertain. Looked up from germline, CDR1 is SEHNR and CDR2 is FQNEAQ (reference sequence). Trimming removed 7 bases at V and 4 bases at J, with 16 bases between. The CDR3 has 15 amino acids. CDR3 DNA: TGTGCCAGCACCACGTTAGCCCCGGGCACCGGGGAGCTGTTTTTT. This gives the protein CASTTLAPGTGELFF.

The chain uses TRBV10-1 and TRBJ1-3; TRBD1 matches at 8 bases. Unmatched junction bases numbered 9, after V lost 4 bases and J lost 1 base. From germline, CDR1 is WNHNN and CDR2 SYGVQD (reference sequence). This CDR3 comprises 17 residues. The CDR3 DNA follows: TGCGCCAGCAGTGTTAGGACAGGGCCCTCTTCTGGAAACACCATATATTTT. It is translated as CASSVRTGPSSGNTIYF.

J is TRBJ2-5 and V is TRBV5-4; 8 bases are a match to TRBD2. Germline V gives CDR1 SGHNT, CDR2 YYREEE (reference sequence). With V trimmed by 4 bases and J by 1 base, 9 bases remained unmatched. This CDR3 is built from 16 residues. The CDR3 spells CASSPPMRGAQETQYF. The CDR3 DNA reads as TGTGCCAGCAGCCCCCCTATGCGGGGGGCCCAAGAGACCCAGTACTTC.

The chain employs TRBV30 and TRBJ1-2; 8 positions agree with TRBD1. This CDR3 has 13 residues. The V gene's germline CDR1 is GTSNPN and CDR2 SVGIG (reference sequence). V lost 2 bases and J lost 2; bases outside the gene matches: 1. The CDR3 here is CAWSRQGNYGYTF. The CDR3 DNA follows: TGTGCCTGGAGTAGACAGGGGAACTATGGCTACACCTTC.

The chain couples TRBV3-1 (or the pseudogene TRBV3-2) to TRBJ1-2; possibly TRBD1 for D (5 bases). The CDR3 has 14 residues. V was trimmed by 2 bases and J by 5 bases, leaving 12 bases between them. Germline CDR1 LGHDT, CDR2 YNNKEL (reference sequence). CDR3 in amino acids: CASSQTGLVYGYTF. CDR3 in DNA: TGTGCCAGCAGCCAAACAGGTTTGGTTTATGGCTACACCTTC.

This clone showed up just a few times. CDR3 nucleotide sequence: TGTGCCAGCAGCCGGGGGTCTTCCTACGAGCAGTACTTC. Translation gives CASSRGSSYEQYF. This chain links TRBV5-6 with TRBJ2-7; the D gene is possibly TRBD2 (6 bases). Trimming left V 4 bases short and J 1 base short, with 9 bases between. The CDR3 loop spans 13 amino acids. The germline CDR1 and CDR2 sequences are SGHDT and YYEEEE.

The chain combines TRBV3-1 (or the pseudogene TRBV3-2) with TRBJ2-7; 7 nucleotides match TRBD2. Germline V gives CDR1 LGHDT, CDR2 YNNKEL (reference sequence). CDR3 size: 17 residues. After removal of 4 bases from V and 0 bases from J, the junction contained 12 bases not matched to a gene. CDR3 sequence: CASSLYYSSGFSYEQYF. The CDR3 DNA follows: TGTGCCAGCAGCCTATATTACTCTAGCGGCTTCTCCTACGAGCAGTACTTC.

The genes are TRBV6-5 and TRBJ2-7, with D tentatively TRBD1 (5 bases). Germline CDR1 MNHEY, CDR2 SVGAGI. Trimming removed 2 bases from V and 1 base from J, with 9 bases in between. The CDR3 consists of 14 residues. CDR3 DNA: TGTGCCAGCAGTTACGTCAGACAGTCCTACGAGCAGTACTTC. This gives the protein CASSYVRQSYEQYF.

This rearrangement joins TRBV7-8 to TRBJ1-5; maybe TRBD1 (5 bases). Germline CDR1 reads SGHVS; CDR2 reads FQNEAQ. The CDR3 runs to 14 residues. Between the trimmed V and J ends, which lost 1 base and 4 bases, there was a span of 8 bases. CDR3 amino acids: CASSLGQQNQPQHF. CDR3 DNA: TGTGCCAGCAGCTTAGGACAGCAAAATCAGCCCCAGCATTTT.

The chain is built from TRBV5-4 and TRBJ1-2; 8 bases fit TRBD1. The CDR3 is made up of 17 amino acids. Germline lookup yields CDR1 SGHNT and CDR2 YYREEE (reference sequence). V dropped 3 bases and J dropped 8; count of bases not matched to a gene: 18. The CDR3 DNA follows: TGTGCCAGCAGCTCAACTCAACAGGGGGTTCGGTTAGGAGGCTACACCTTC. Translation gives CASSSTQQGVRLGGYTF.

The chain uses TRBV27 and TRBJ2-2; 12 bases line up with TRBD1. Germline CDR1 MNHEY, CDR2 SMNVEV (reference sequence). Trimming took 5 bases from V and 7 from J; bases not matched to a gene: 8. This CDR3 comprises 16 residues. The CDR3 region is CASSRDRGLSGGELFF. The CDR3 DNA reads as TGTGCCAGCAGTCGGGACAGGGGGCTTTCCGGCGGGGAGCTGTTTTTT.

This clone was seen once. This chain connects TRBV28 to TRBJ1-4, with D unresolved. Germline values: CDR1 MDHEN, CDR2 SYDVKM. Trimming removed 5 bases from V and 4 bases from J, with 14 bases in between. This CDR3 is built from 15 residues. The chain's CDR3 is CASSPGSRSNEKLFF. In DNA form, the CDR3 reads TGTGCCAGCAGTCCCGGGAGTAGAAGTAATGAAAAACTGTTTTTT.

The rearrangement uses TRBV7-6 and TRBJ2-1; TRBD1 aligns across 9 bases. Germline CDR1 SGHVS, CDR2 FNYEAQ. J was trimmed by 8 bases and V by 2 bases; bases with no gene match: 7. This CDR3 is built from 15 residues. This CDR3 reads CASSLPGQGGDEQFF. In nucleotides, the CDR3 is TGTGCCAGCAGCTTACCGGGACAGGGAGGCGATGAGCAGTTCTTC.

J is TRBJ1-5 and V is TRBV19; unclear D gene. V lost 4 bases and J lost 3, with 19 bases in between. Germline V gene data show CDR1 as LNHDA and CDR2 as SQIVND (reference sequence). The CDR3 runs 17 residues. The CDR3 DNA follows: TGTGCCAGTAGTAGTCGTCCTTGGCCGAGCGTCAATCAGCCCCAGCATTTT. Its translation: CASSSRPWPSVNQPQHF.

This sequence joins TRBV10-2 and TRBJ2-2, with unresolved D. Germline values: CDR1 WSHSY, CDR2 SAAADI. The CDR3 spans 12 residues. V lost 7 bases and J lost 7, with 10 bases in between. The CDR3 DNA follows: TGCGCCAGCAAACTGAATGGCGGGGAGCTGTTTTTT. It specifies CASKLNGGELFF.

Note on this clone: Within the sample, other DNA sequences also encode this same CDR3. The chain combines TRBV5-1 with TRBJ1-4, with D perhaps matching TRBD1 (6 bases). The ends were cut back, 0 bases at V and 7 bases at J, with 10 bases in the middle. The germline CDR1 and CDR2 sequences are SGHRS and YFSETQ. CDR3 size: 14 residues. The CDR3 loop reads CASSLDREGEKLFF. The CDR3 coding sequence is TGCGCCAGCAGCTTGGACAGGGAAGGTGAAAAACTGTTTTTT.

The rearrangement uses TRBV27 and TRBJ2-7, with 11 bases identical to TRBD2. Germline CDR1 is MNHEY and CDR2 is SMNVEV (reference sequence). Unmatched junction bases numbered 12, after V lost 2 bases and J lost 0 bases. The CDR3 is made up of 19 amino acids. The CDR3 sequence is CASSLSLSGRALTSYEQYF. The CDR3 nucleotides read TGTGCCAGCAGTTTAAGCCTTAGCGGGAGGGCCCTAACCTCCTACGAGCAGTACTTC.

The rearrangement links TRBV28 to TRBJ2-2; 8 nucleotides align to TRBD2. The CDR3 runs 20 residues. The V segment lost 4 bases and the J segment 2 bases; nucleotides outside the gene matches: 18. Germline V CDR1 and CDR2: MDHEN, SYDVKM. CDR3 amino acids: CASSSMVGAAGGVNTGELFF. CDR3 DNA sequence: TGTGCCAGCAGTTCCATGGTGGGGGCCGCGGGAGGTGTCAACACCGGGGAGCTGTTTTTT.

The chain combines TRBV6-4 with TRBJ2-1, with TRBD2 identical over 9 bases. J gave up 7 bases and V 4 bases, and 8 bases lay outside the gene matches. CDR1 and CDR2 from the germline V gene are MRHNA and SNTAGT. CDR3 length equals 15 residues. The CDR3 here is CASSVEAGGRNEQFF. The CDR3 DNA sequence: TGTGCCAGCAGTGTTGAAGCGGGGGGCCGTAATGAGCAGTTCTTC.

The chain joins TRBV7-9 to TRBJ1-1; 7 bases map to TRBD1. The germline V gene encodes CDR1 SEHNR and CDR2 FQNEAQ (reference sequence). V lost 7 bases to trimming and J lost 0 bases; unmatched junction nucleotides: 5. The CDR3 loop spans 14 amino acids. The CDR3 nucleotides read TGTGCCAGCATCCGGGACAGCATGAACACTGAAGCTTTCTTT. Its translation is CASIRDSMNTEAFF. Together with reference TRBV7-9 and TRBJ1-1, the CDR3 gives the full variable domain: DTGVSQNPRHKITKRGQNVTFRCDPISEHNRLYWYRQTLGQGPEFLTYFQNEAQLEKSRLLSDRFSAERPKGSFSTLEIQRTEQGDSAMYLCASIRDSMNTEAFFGQGTRLTVV.

V gene TRBV2 combines with J gene TRBJ2-5, with TRBD2 matching 14 bases. With 4 bases clipped from V and 4 bases from J, the junction kept 2 bases outside the gene matches. Germline CDR1 reads SNHLY; CDR2 reads FYNNEI. The CDR3 is made up of 15 amino acids. The CDR3 sequence is CASSAGTSGGETQYF. The CDR3 region has the DNA TGTGCCAGCAGTGCTGGGACTAGCGGGGGAGAGACCCAGTACTTC.